A selection of T cell receptor beta chains follows, all from one sample in a study of monozygotic twins with inflammatory bowel disease. From its re-call of the 5' RACE reads, TCRdb lists each CDR3 protein once, without DNA. The repertoire table contains 310,000 or so distinct CDR3 sequences. Sequencing was performed on blood. The receptors come from a human donor with ulcerative colitis or Crohn's disease, or a healthy co-twin of an affected twin (not recorded which). CDR3s include the opening cysteine and the closing phenylalanine or tryptophan.

15,TRBV9,TRBJ2-1,CASSPRLAGVNEQFF
14,TRBV19,TRBJ2-2,CASSGLKGTGELFF
15,TRBV5-1,TRBJ2-3,CASSLPGGYSDTQYF
13,TRBV5-6,TRBJ2-1,CASSFGTLNEQFF
13,TRBV21-1,TRBJ1-6,CASSNALPSPLHF
15,TRBV20-1,TRBJ2-7,CSASPPSGGGYEQYF
16,TRBV10-3,TRBJ2-7,CAISLPTYDRTYEQYF
15,TRBV3-1,TRBJ2-3,CASSQDSGGGGTQYF
18,TRBV19,TRBJ2-1,CASSWASGRHSINNEQFF
15,TRBV10-3,TRBJ2-5,CAISRAGVSQETQYF
14,TRBV5-6,TRBJ2-5,CASRELGRQETQYF
12,TRBV5-6,TRBJ1-2,CASSLKRGGYTF
16,TRBV28,TRBJ2-1,CASSLQGLAPTNEQFF